This T cell receptor beta chain was sequenced during a study of ipilimumab plus nivolumab after autologous stem cell transplantation. The CDR3 is 17 amino acids. The germline gives CDR1 SGHTA, CDR2 FQGTGA. Germline trimming cut 2 bases from V and 3 bases from J; bases unmatched to any gene: 9. Libraries were prepared by immunoSEQ multiplex PCR; TCRdb keeps only in-frame clonotypes and omits some of them. The table lists tens of thousands of clones, more than 85% of them singletons, with roughly 0.9% in the top ten. This TCR was sampled from a male donor with multiple myeloma. V gene TRBV7-3 combines with J gene TRBJ2-2; 7 nucleotides match TRBD2. Source: PBMCs, taken in a trial of ipilimumab plus nivolumab as post-transplant consolidation. The CDR3 loop reads CASSLRTRTAHTGELFF. CDR3 nucleotides: TGTGCCAGCAGCTTACGGACTAGGACGGCGCACACCGGGGAGCTGTTTTTT.